The rows below give T cell receptor beta chains drawn from one sample of a study of T cells after yellow fever vaccination. Via MiXCR, TCRdb re-called the 5' RACE reads, giving one row per CDR3 protein. The sample lists 110,000 or so distinct CDR3 sequences, roughly 7.2% seen once, with roughly 2.5% in the top ten. The sample was CD4+ T cells sorted from PBMCs, taken 45 days after the first yellow fever vaccination. These receptors all stem from a man aged 18-30 years who received the YFV17D yellow fever vaccine. Both conserved end residues are part of each CDR3. The D gene is left open where the match is weak. Only some rows state a clone size, as once, few, many or a class for expanded clones.

j_call: TRBJ1-1
v_call: TRBV5-1
clone_size: many
d_call: TRBD1
cdr3_aa: CASSFGGQGNTEAFF
cdr3_nt: TGCGCCAGCAGCTTCGGGGGACAGGGAAACACTGAAGCTTTCTTT

j_call: TRBJ1-4
v_call: TRBV4-2
clone_size: many
d_call: -
cdr3_aa: CASSHGGDPGYPKLFF
cdr3_nt: TGTGCCAGCAGCCACGGAGGAGACCCCGGGTATCCAAAACTGTTTTTT

j_call: TRBJ2-1
v_call: TRBV7-3
clone_size: many
d_call: TRBD2
cdr3_aa: CASSLTTSGEQFF
cdr3_nt: TGTGCCAGCAGCTTAACTACTAGCGGGGAGCAGTTCTTC

j_call: TRBJ2-2
v_call: TRBV6-5
clone_size: many
d_call: -
cdr3_aa: CASKGPAYTGELFF
cdr3_nt: TGTGCCAGCAAGGGGCCAGCTTACACCGGGGAGCTGTTTTTT

j_call: TRBJ2-3
v_call: TRBV4-1
clone_size: -
d_call: -
cdr3_aa: CASSAPGGPDTQYF
cdr3_nt: TGCGCCAGCAGCGCCCCGGGTGGTCCAGATACGCAGTATTTT

j_call: TRBJ2-4
v_call: TRBV5-6
clone_size: many
d_call: -
cdr3_aa: CASSYFDRTLNIQYF
cdr3_nt: TGTGCCAGCAGCTATTTCGACAGGACCCTAAACATTCAGTACTTC

j_call: TRBJ1-5
v_call: TRBV10-2
clone_size: many
d_call: -
cdr3_aa: CASSENREGAQHF
cdr3_nt: TGCGCCAGCAGTGAGAACAGGGAAGGAGCCCAGCATTTT

j_call: TRBJ2-7
v_call: TRBV10-3
clone_size: many
d_call: TRBD1
cdr3_aa: CATTGTGSYEQYF
cdr3_nt: TGTGCCACGACCGGGACAGGGTCCTACGAGCAGTACTTC

j_call: TRBJ1-6
v_call: TRBV5-4
clone_size: -
d_call: -
cdr3_aa: CASSLAGPGNSPLHF
cdr3_nt: TGTGCCAGCAGCTTGGCGGGACCAGGGAATTCACCCCTCCACTTT

j_call: TRBJ2-7
v_call: TRBV5-1
clone_size: many
d_call: -
cdr3_aa: CASSTYSTYKQYF
cdr3_nt: TGCGCCAGCAGCACCTATTCGACCTACAAGCAGTACTTC

j_call: TRBJ2-3
v_call: TRBV5-1
clone_size: many
d_call: TRBD2
cdr3_aa: CASTDLVDRGGRTDTQYF
cdr3_nt: TGCGCCAGCACCGACTTGGTGGATCGGGGGGGACGCACAGATACGCAGTATTTT

j_call: TRBJ1-3
v_call: TRBV11-1
clone_size: many
d_call: -
cdr3_aa: CASSLPETGNTIYF
cdr3_nt: TGTGCCAGCAGCTTACCGGAAACTGGAAACACCATATATTTT

j_call: TRBJ1-4
v_call: TRBV6-5
clone_size: many
d_call: -
cdr3_aa: CASSYRVPNEKLFF
cdr3_nt: TGTGCCAGCAGTTACAGGGTTCCTAATGAAAAACTGTTTTTT

j_call: TRBJ2-4
v_call: TRBV19
clone_size: many
d_call: -
cdr3_aa: CASSHDGTPDIQYF
cdr3_nt: TGTGCCAGTAGTCACGACGGGACCCCGGACATTCAGTACTTC

j_call: TRBJ2-3
v_call: TRBV6-5
clone_size: many
d_call: TRBD2
cdr3_aa: CASSYSGLSRGDTQYF
cdr3_nt: TGTGCCAGCAGTTACTCGGGACTATCCCGAGGGGATACGCAGTATTTT